Below, 20 T cell receptor beta chains from the same sample are listed, as sequenced in a study of identifying expanded T cells in peripheral blood. TCRdb keeps only in-frame clones here, not all; method: immunoSEQ multiplex PCR. Of tens of thousands of clones listed, more than 75% are singletons. Sequencing was performed on blood. The receptors shown here come from a person aged 18 to 75 in good health.

The chain employs TRBV6-5 and TRBJ1-4; D remains unclear. The V end lost 8 bases, the J end lost 6 bases, and 19 bases lay between the germline ends. Germline-derived CDR1 and CDR2 are MNHEY and SVGAGI. The CDR3 covers 15 residues. CDR3 loop: CASAKVRERDEKLFF. Here the CDR3 DNA reads TGTGCCAGCGCGAAGGTGAGGGAGCGGGATGAAAAACTGTTTTTT.

Of note for this clone: Other nucleotide sequences from this sample produce the same CDR3. This sequence joins TRBV13 and TRBJ2-7, with TRBD1 matching over 8 bases. V shed 4 bases, J shed 5 bases, and the junction held 4 bases outside the gene matches. The CDR3 spans 13 residues. The germline gives CDR1 PRHDT, CDR2 FYEKMQ (reference sequence). CDR3 in DNA: TGTGCCAGCAGCTCAGGGGGCATCGACGAGCAGTACTTC. As protein: CASSSGGIDEQYF.

The CDR3 DNA is TGTGCCAGCAGCTTGTGGGGGGATCAGCCCCAGCATTTT. It codes for CASSLWGDQPQHF. The chain uses TRBV5-6 and TRBJ1-5; D is possibly TRBD1 (5 bases). Germline values: CDR1 SGHDT, CDR2 YYEEEE. Trimming pared 1 base from V and 5 bases from J, leaving 7 bases between. This CDR3 is built from 13 residues.

The V and J genes are TRBV10-2 and TRBJ1-5; a weak D match, TRBD1 (5 bases). The CDR3 covers 13 residues. CDR1 and CDR2 (germline): WSHSY, SAAADI. Deletions cut 8 bases from V and 0 bases from J, with 8 bases between. The CDR3 region has the DNA TGCGCCAGCGCAGGGTATAGCAATCAGCCCCAGCATTTT. This codes for CASAGYSNQPQHF.

This chain links TRBV14 with TRBJ1-1; D remains ambiguous. The CDR3 consists of 14 residues. Germline loops: CDR1 SGHDN, CDR2 FVKESK. Trimming removed 4 bases from V and 5 bases from J, with 14 bases in between. In DNA form, the CDR3 reads TGTGCCAGCAGCCCCACCATACCGGGGACTGAAGCTTTCTTT. Translating gives CASSPTIPGTEAFF.

The V and J genes are TRBV7-2 and TRBJ2-6; D gene ambiguous. V gave up 5 bases and J gave up 0 bases, with 8 bases separating them. Per germline, CDR1 SGHTA and CDR2 FQGNSA. The CDR3 loop spans 15 amino acids. CDR3 sequence: CASSLGYSGANVLTF. The CDR3 DNA follows: TGTGCCAGCAGCCTTGGGTACTCTGGGGCCAACGTCCTGACTTTC.

The CDR3 nucleotides read TGTGCCACCGGCATCCACAGAGGGGACCTCTCCCCTGGAAACACCATATATTTT. As protein: CATGIHRGDLSPGNTIYF. This chain links TRBV10-3 with TRBJ1-3; possible D gene TRBD1, 5 bases. The CDR3 is 18 amino acids. V lost 10 bases and J 2 bases, leaving 27 bases between the germline ends. CDR1 and CDR2 (germline): ENHRY, SYGVKD.

This clone appeared a few times. The sample contains more than one DNA sequence encoding this CDR3. This rearrangement joins TRBV19 to TRBJ1-1; D remains unclear. Trimming took 3 bases from V and 6 from J, leaving 8 bases between them. The CDR3 runs to 12 residues. The germline V gene has CDR1 LNHDA and CDR2 SQIVND (reference sequence). CDR3 in DNA: TGTGCCAGTAGTATCGGAGGGCCTGAAGCTTTCTTT. Encoded protein: CASSIGGPEAFF.

The V call is TRBV14, the J call TRBJ2-7; D is unclear. This CDR3 region has 14 residues. V shed 2 bases and J shed 5 bases, with 13 bases lying between them. Germline V gene data show CDR1 as SGHDN and CDR2 as FVKESK. The CDR3 region is CASSQRTGYDEQYF. DNA for the CDR3: TGTGCCAGCAGCCAACGGACCGGGTATGACGAGCAGTACTTC. The full variable domain, its missing parts supplied by reference TRBV14 and TRBJ2-7, is EAGVTQFPSHSVIEKGQTVTLRCDPISGHDNLYWYRRVMGKEIKFLLHFVKESKQDESGMPNNRFLAERTGGTYSTLKVQPAELEDSGVYFCASSQRTGYDEQYFGPGTRLTVT.

V gene TRBV18 combines with J gene TRBJ2-5; D not resolved. Trimming took 2 bases from V and 0 from J, leaving 4 bases between them. The CDR3 sequence is 13 residues long. Per germline, CDR1 KGHSH and CDR2 LQKENI. The DNA for the CDR3 is TGTGCCAGCTCACCAGGAGACCAAGAGACCCAGTACTTC. It is translated as CASSPGDQETQYF.

The chain recombines TRBV30 with TRBJ2-5; tentatively, D is TRBD1 (6 bases). Trimming removed 4 bases at V and 4 bases at J, with 13 bases between. The CDR3 has 13 amino acids. Germline CDR1 reads GTSNPN; CDR2 reads SVGIG (reference sequence). The CDR3 sequence is CAWTGVYVETQYF. CDR3 nucleotide sequence: TGTGCCTGGACAGGGGTGTACGTAGAGACCCAGTACTTC.

CDR3 in DNA: TGTGCCAGCAGTCCCGGGGACAGGGGACTGTTCTTC. It encodes CASSPGDRGLFF. V gene TRBV6-6 combines with J gene TRBJ2-1, with 10 bases aligning to TRBD1. The CDR3 consists of 12 residues. The V gene's germline CDR1 is MNHNY and CDR2 SVGAGI (reference sequence). The V and J ends lost 5 bases and 15 bases, in that order; junction bases with no gene match: 7.

The V gene is TRBV29-1, the J gene TRBJ1-1; D may be TRBD1 (5 bases). The CDR3 sequence is 13 residues long. Trimming took off 0 bases at V and 2 bases at J, with 7 bases between the two ends. In germline, CDR1 is SQVTM, CDR2 ANQGSEA. Here the CDR3 DNA reads TGCAGCGTTGAAGATCAGGGTAACACTGAAGCTTTCTTT. Its translation is CSVEDQGNTEAFF.

This clone was picked up a small number of times. V is TRBV10-2 and J is TRBJ2-7; D gene uncertain. The CDR3 runs to 13 residues. Germline CDR1 WSHSY, CDR2 SAAADI. Trimming removed 0 bases from V and 8 bases from J, with 11 bases in between. The CDR3 region has the DNA TGCGCCAGCAGTGAGTCGACTCTCCGGCAGCAGTACTTC. Translation gives CASSESTLRQQYF.

The rearrangement links TRBV15 to TRBJ2-2, with D tentatively TRBD2 (5 bases). V dropped 2 bases and J dropped 4 bases, with 8 bases sitting between them. This CDR3 is 14 amino acids long. Germline V gene lookup returns CDR1 LNHNV and CDR2 YYDKDF (reference sequence). CDR3 sequence: CATSRLASTGELFF. In DNA form, the CDR3 reads TGTGCCACCAGCAGACTAGCTTCCACCGGGGAGCTGTTTTTT.

This clone has a single count. This chain uses TRBV7-2 with TRBJ1-2; 7 nucleotides align to TRBD1. Germline values: CDR1 SGHTA, CDR2 FQGNSA. The CDR3 totals 14 residues. J lost 7 bases, V lost 3 bases, and 8 bases had no gene match. This chain's CDR3 is CASSFQGRDSGYTF. CDR3 in DNA: TGTGCCAGCAGCTTCCAGGGCCGGGACAGTGGCTACACCTTC. The whole variable domain, remainder taken from reference TRBV7-2 and TRBJ1-2, is GAGVSQSPSNKVTEKGKDVELRCDPISGHTALYWYRQSLGQGLEFLIYFQGNSAPDKSGLPSDRFSAERTGGSVSTLTIQRTQQEDSAVYLCASSFQGRDSGYTFGSGTRLTVV.

The rearrangement links TRBV15 to TRBJ2-5; the D is unclear. Trimming removed 2 bases at V and 2 bases at J, with 9 bases between. The V gene's germline CDR1 is LNHNV and CDR2 YYDKDF (reference sequence). The CDR3 has 14 residues. CDR3 bases: TGTGCCACCAGCAGACCTCGAGAGCAAGAGACCCAGTACTTC. It encodes CATSRPREQETQYF.

This clone was recorded once. This chain uses TRBV9 with TRBJ1-6; TRBD1 might be the D (5 bases). The CDR3 consists of 18 residues. Trimming pared 4 bases from V and 4 bases from J, leaving 21 bases between. Germline CDR1 SGDLS, CDR2 YYNGEE. This chain's CDR3 is CASSPGGTSSRYNSPLHF. CDR3 sequence (DNA): TGTGCCAGCAGCCCGGGGGGGACTTCTTCACGATATAATTCACCCCTCCACTTT.

This chain joins TRBV7-2 and TRBJ1-2; TRBD1 matches 7 bases. The CDR3 sequence is 14 residues long. V lost 6 bases, J lost 6 bases, and 10 bases stayed unmatched. Germline CDR1 is SGHTA and CDR2 is FQGNSA. The DNA for the CDR3 is TGTGCCAGCAGGAAGACCCCCGGACAGGATGGCTACACCTTC. Its translation: CASRKTPGQDGYTF.

This chain links TRBV11-3 with TRBJ2-7; D unresolved. The CDR3 loop spans 12 amino acids. Trimming cost V 4 bases and J 3 bases, with 7 bases left between them. The germline V gene encodes CDR1 SGHNT and CDR2 YENEEA. The CDR3 reads CASSSYGYEQYF. CDR3 bases: TGTGCCAGCAGCTCCTATGGCTACGAGCAGTACTTC.